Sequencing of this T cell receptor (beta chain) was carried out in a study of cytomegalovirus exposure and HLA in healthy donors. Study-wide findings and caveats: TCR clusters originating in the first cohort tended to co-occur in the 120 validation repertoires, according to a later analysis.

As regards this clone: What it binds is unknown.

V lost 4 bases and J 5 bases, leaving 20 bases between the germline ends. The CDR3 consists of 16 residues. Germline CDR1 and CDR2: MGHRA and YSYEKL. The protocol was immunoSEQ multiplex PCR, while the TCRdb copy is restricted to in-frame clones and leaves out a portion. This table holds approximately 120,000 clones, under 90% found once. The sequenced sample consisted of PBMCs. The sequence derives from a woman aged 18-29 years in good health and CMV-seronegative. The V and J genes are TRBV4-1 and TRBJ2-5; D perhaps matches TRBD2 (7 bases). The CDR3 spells CASSPWGGGADETQYF. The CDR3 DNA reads TGCGCCAGCAGCCCATGGGGAGGGGGGGCTGACGAGACCCAGTACTTC.